This record covers a single T cell receptor (beta chain). Its antigen is not known. The data were obtained in a study of vaccination and CD4 T cells after COVID-19. Notes on the study in general: The cohort comprised relatively few convalescent patients, and no early post-infection timepoints were analyzed. Spike mono-reactivity was the property of 304 of 307 vaccine-specific clones in convalescent patients.

The treatment here: roughly 10-day PBMC culture with coronavirus spike peptide pools or control peptides (ViraFEST assay). Ahead of the COVID-19 pandemic (2011-2018), the CD4+ T cells of the unexposed donor were collected. Per the germline V gene, CDR1 is MNHEY and CDR2 is SVGEGT. Trimming cost V 5 bases and J 2 bases, with 10 bases left between them. This CDR3 has 14 amino acids. Sequenced with the Oncomine TCR Beta short-read assay was DNA taken from cultured CD4+ T cells. Genomic DNA was taken out of cultured CD4+ T cells by extraction. MiXCR, applied by TCRdb to the PCR reads, yields one record per CDR3 protein. This table holds more than 6,000 distinct CDR3 sequences, about a third found once.

The sequence derives from a human donor in good health. This chain uses TRBV6-2 or TRBV6-3 with TRBJ1-5, with D unclear. The sample comprised CD4+ T cells from blood, cultured in vitro. In DNA form, the CDR3 reads TGTGCCAGCAGTAGTTTCGGAGGCAATCAGCCCCAGCATTTT. It encodes CASSSFGGNQPQHF.